These T cell receptor beta chains were read from a single sample in a study of molecular identifiers for immune sequencing clone quantification. TCRdb analysed the PCR reads with MiXCR anew, one entry per CDR3 protein. The sample shows just over 40,000 distinct CDR3 sequences, 24% of them seen only once. Material: naive CD8+ T cells from blood, with Jurkat cell RNA spiked in. These receptors came from a human donor in good health. Some libraries in this study had Jurkat cell RNA spiked in. CDR3s include the opening cysteine and the closing phenylalanine or tryptophan. The D gene is left open where the match is weak. The size of a clone is reported for some rows only, either as once, few or many, or as a class for expanded clones.

v_call,j_call,d_call,clone_size,cdr3_aa
TRBV5-4,TRBJ2-7,.,many,CASSLGTPKSDEQYF
TRBV13,TRBJ2-5,.,few,CASSLGHDEETQYF
TRBV6-2/TRBV6-3,TRBJ2-1,.,.,CASSYEAVGYNEKFF
TRBV30,TRBJ1-1,.,.,CASGTLWNTEAFF
TRBV7-9,TRBJ2-3,.,many,CASSLSWGGLSTDTQYF
TRBV7-9,TRBJ2-7,TRBD1,many,CASTNDREPYEQYF
TRBV5-1,TRBJ2-3,TRBD2,many,CASSLSRLAGPSTDTQYF
TRBV27,TRBJ1-4,.,many,CASGDDSNEKLFF
TRBV20-1,TRBJ2-7,.,many,CSVDAAKNEQYF
TRBV28,TRBJ2-1,.,.,CASSLKEMPYNEQFF
TRBV28,TRBJ2-3,TRBD1,many,CASSIWTGQSTDTQYF
TRBV19,TRBJ2-7,.,once,CASSMGATYEQYF
TRBV19,TRBJ1-1,TRBD1,many,CASTPDRADTEAFF
TRBV5-1,TRBJ1-1,.,many,CASSLEGNTEAFF
TRBV7-9,TRBJ1-3,.,many,CASSPGRASGNTIYF
TRBV9,TRBJ1-5,.,few,CASSVEGASNQPQHF
TRBV30,TRBJ1-1,TRBD1,.,CAWRQGQPNTEAFF
TRBV20-1,TRBJ2-7,.,many,CSAQAGWGDSYEQYF
TRBV7-6,TRBJ1-1,TRBD1,.,CASSNTGQLNTEALF
TRBV28,TRBJ2-7,.,many,CASSFRGLGVGEQYF
TRBV24-1,TRBJ2-2,.,once,CAPRDGIPGELFF
TRBV7-2,TRBJ1-1,.,.,CASSPPPGTGAFF
TRBV6-5,TRBJ2-3,.,many,CASSLTGLSTDTQYF
TRBV25-1,TRBJ2-7,.,many,CASSESTGRIYEQYF
TRBV5-1,TRBJ2-7,.,.,CASSLAGELYF
TRBV4-1,TRBJ2-3,.,few,CASSQGQNTDAQYF
TRBV7-9,TRBJ2-5,.,many,CASSRLQETQYF
TRBV11-1,TRBJ2-5,.,few,CASSSATSQFPQYF
TRBV19,TRBJ1-5,.,once,CASSPHRYSNQPQHF
TRBV6-1,TRBJ2-7,.,many,CAIRTEGSYEQYF
TRBV9,TRBJ1-1,.,many,CASSVVAVNTEAFF
TRBV19,TRBJ2-5,TRBD2,.,CASSIGTSDQETQYF
TRBV27,TRBJ1-1,.,many,CASSSPGGGEAFF
TRBV9,TRBJ2-3,.,many,CASSVEGGLSTDTQYF
TRBV4-2,TRBJ2-1,TRBD2,many,CASSHISGSWVNEQFF